The present entry profiles one T cell receptor (beta chain) with its context. The length of the CDR3 is 18 residues. Trimming cost V 2 bases and J 3 bases, with 19 bases left between them. Looked up from germline, CDR1 is MNHEY and CDR2 is SMNVEV (reference sequence). The source of the sample is a study of blood T cell repertoires in COVID-19. Original processing notes: It was from reference gene primer amplification that nucleated cell counts were estimated. Assay used: immunoSEQ multiplex PCR; TCRdb lists only in-frame clones, some missing. Clonal size and the V and J genes are those of that table, whereas D and trimming came from the DNA. The sample records over 250,000 clones, approximately 85% being singletons.

This sequence joins TRBV27 and TRBJ2-2; a possible D gene is TRBD2 (7 bases). The sample comprised peripheral blood. This clonotype was sampled from a human donor in a cohort sampled during active COVID-19. The CDR3 loop reads CASSLQGRASGDTGELFF. CDR3 in DNA: TGTGCCAGCAGTTTACAGGGGAGGGCCTCAGGGGACACCGGGGAGCTGTTTTTT.